This T cell receptor (beta chain) was obtained from a study of shared clonotypes between healthy human individuals. As for the study in general: Researchers assigned three CD4 naive, three CD4 memory, two CD8 naive and one CD8 memory plate to each donor. Study-wide findings and caveats: Clonotypes not shared had lower generation probabilities than those common to all four donors. Clonotype sharing across four donors was observed for around 5% of naive CD4 clonotypes.

Once extracted for a subset, genomic DNA was divided evenly among several immunoSEQ plates. Profiling relied on immunoSEQ multiplex PCR, and the TCRdb table lists in-frame clones only, not all of them. The sample records roughly 600,000 clones, about 98% being singletons. The V and J ends lost 1 base and 4 bases, in that order; junction bases with no gene match: 12. The CDR3 covers 18 residues. Germline V gene lookup returns CDR1 MDHEN and CDR2 SYDVKM. CD45RO-negative CD8 cells positively selected for CCR7 made up the naive population, which excluded terminally differentiated effector memory CD45RA+ cells. Details on this clone: The antigen is unknown.

Sequencing was carried out using naive CD8+ T cells sorted from blood. This sequence originates from a man under 40 in good health. The chain has TRBV28 and TRBJ2-1, with TRBD2 identical over 8 bases. Here the CDR3 reads CASSLLVDEAGGYNEQFF. The CDR3 DNA is TGTGCCAGCAGTTTATTGGTGGATGAGGCGGGAGGTTACAATGAGCAGTTCTTC.